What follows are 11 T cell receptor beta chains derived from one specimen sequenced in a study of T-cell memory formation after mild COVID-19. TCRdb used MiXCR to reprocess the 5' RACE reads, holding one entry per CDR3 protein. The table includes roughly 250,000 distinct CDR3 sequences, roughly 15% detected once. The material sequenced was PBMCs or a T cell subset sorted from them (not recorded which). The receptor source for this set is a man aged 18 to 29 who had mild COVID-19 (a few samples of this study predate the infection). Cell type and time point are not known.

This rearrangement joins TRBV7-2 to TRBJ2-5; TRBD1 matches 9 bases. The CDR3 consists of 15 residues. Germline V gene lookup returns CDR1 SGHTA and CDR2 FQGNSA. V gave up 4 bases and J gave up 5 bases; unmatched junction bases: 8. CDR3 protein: CASSSHRGPGETQYF. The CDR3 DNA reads TGTGCCAGCAGCTCCCACAGGGGGCCGGGGGAGACCCAGTACTTC.

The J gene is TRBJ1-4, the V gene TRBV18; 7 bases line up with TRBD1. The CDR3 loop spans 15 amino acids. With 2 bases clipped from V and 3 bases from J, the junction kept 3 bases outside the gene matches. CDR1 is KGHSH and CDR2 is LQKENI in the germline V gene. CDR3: CASSPGTGANEKLFF. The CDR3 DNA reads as TGTGCCAGCTCACCAGGAACAGGGGCTAATGAAAAACTGTTTTTT. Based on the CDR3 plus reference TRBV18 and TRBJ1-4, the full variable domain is NAGVMQNPRHLVRRRGQEARLRCSPMKGHSHVYWYRQLPEEGLKFMVYLQKENIIDESGMPKERFSAEFPKEGPSILRIQQVVRGDSAAYFCASSPGTGANEKLFFGSGTQLSVL.

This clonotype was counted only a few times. CDR3 sequence: CASSPRDGASYNEQFF. In DNA form, the CDR3 reads TGTGCCAGCAGTCCCCGGGACGGAGCCTCCTACAATGAGCAGTTCTTC. This chain joins TRBV6-2 or TRBV6-3 and TRBJ2-1; perhaps D is TRBD1 or TRBD2 (5 bases each). V was pared by 5 bases and J by 0 bases, with 14 bases between. Germline V gene data show CDR1 as MNHEY and CDR2 as SVGEGT. The CDR3 is made up of 16 amino acids.

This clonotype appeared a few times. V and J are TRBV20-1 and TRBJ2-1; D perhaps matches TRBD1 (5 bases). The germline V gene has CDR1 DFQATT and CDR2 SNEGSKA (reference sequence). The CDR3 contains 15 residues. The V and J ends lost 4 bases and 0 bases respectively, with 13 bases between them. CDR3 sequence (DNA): TGCAGTGCTACCTCAACAGGTGTCTCCTACAATGAGCAGTTCTTC. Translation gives CSATSTGVSYNEQFF.

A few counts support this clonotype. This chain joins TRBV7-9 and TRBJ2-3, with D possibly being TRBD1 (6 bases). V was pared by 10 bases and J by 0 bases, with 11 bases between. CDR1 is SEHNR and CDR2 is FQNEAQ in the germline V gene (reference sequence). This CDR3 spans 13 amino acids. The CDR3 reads CANGQLSTDTQYF. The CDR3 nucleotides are TGTGCCAACGGACAGCTAAGCACAGATACGCAGTATTTT.

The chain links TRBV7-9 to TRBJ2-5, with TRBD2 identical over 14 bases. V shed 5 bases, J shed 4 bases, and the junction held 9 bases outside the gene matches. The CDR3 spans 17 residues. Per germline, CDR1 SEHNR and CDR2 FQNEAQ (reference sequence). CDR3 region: CASSQPGLAGGGETQYF. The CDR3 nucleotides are TGTGCCAGCAGCCAGCCCGGACTAGCGGGGGGTGGAGAGACCCAGTACTTC.

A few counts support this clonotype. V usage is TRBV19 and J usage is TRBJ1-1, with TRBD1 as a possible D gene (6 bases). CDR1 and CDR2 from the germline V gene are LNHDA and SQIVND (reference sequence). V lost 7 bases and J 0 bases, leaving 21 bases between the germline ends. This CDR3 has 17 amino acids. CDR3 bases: TGTGCCAGTATCGGGGGCAGCTACCACCGCATGAACACTGAAGCTTTCTTT. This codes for CASIGGSYHRMNTEAFF.

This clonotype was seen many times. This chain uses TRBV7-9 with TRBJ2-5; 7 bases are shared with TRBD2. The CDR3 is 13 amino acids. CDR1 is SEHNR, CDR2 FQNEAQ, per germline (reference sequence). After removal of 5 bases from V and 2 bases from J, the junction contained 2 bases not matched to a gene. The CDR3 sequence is CASSPGGQETQYF. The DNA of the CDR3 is TGTGCCAGCAGCCCCGGGGGGCAAGAGACCCAGTACTTC.

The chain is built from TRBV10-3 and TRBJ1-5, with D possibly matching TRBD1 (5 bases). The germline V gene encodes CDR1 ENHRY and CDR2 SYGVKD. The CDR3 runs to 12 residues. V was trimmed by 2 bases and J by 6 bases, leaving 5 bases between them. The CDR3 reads CAISEQGQPQHF. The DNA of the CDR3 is TGTGCCATCAGTGAGCAGGGTCAGCCCCAGCATTTT.

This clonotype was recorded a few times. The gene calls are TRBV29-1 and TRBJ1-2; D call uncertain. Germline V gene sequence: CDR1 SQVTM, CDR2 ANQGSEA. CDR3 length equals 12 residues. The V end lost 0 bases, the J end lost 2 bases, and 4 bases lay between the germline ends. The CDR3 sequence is CSVEDRNYGYTF. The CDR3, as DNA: TGCAGCGTTGAAGACAGAAACTATGGCTACACCTTC.

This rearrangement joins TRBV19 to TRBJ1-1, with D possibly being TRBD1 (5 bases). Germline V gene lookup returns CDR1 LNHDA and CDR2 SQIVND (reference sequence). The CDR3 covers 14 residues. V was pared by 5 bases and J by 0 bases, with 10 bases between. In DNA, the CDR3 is TGTGCCAGTAGTCCAGGGCCATTGAACACTGAAGCTTTCTTT. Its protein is CASSPGPLNTEAFF.